Listed below are T cell receptor beta chains from one sample, sequenced in a study of T cell responses to AZD1222 COVID-19 vaccine. Only in-frame clones appear in the TCRdb table, and some are missing; sequencing was by immunoSEQ multiplex PCR. The table lists approximately 110,000 clones, about 88% of them singletons. The specimen was peripheral blood, collected on day 0 of AZD1222 vaccination. Source of these receptors: an adult in good health. Both conserved end residues are part of each CDR3. Fields, in order: J gene, clone size, V gene, D gene, CDR3 DNA, CDR3 protein. D genes are given only for firm matches. A row's size may be missing; if present it is once, few, many or a size class.

j_gene: TRBJ1-2; abundance: -; v_gene: TRBV4-1; d_gene: -; CDR3nt: TGCGCCAGCAGCCAAGATGGGCCCGAGTATGGCTACACCTTC; CDR3aa: CASSQDGPEYGYTF
j_gene: TRBJ2-5; abundance: -; v_gene: TRBV4-2; d_gene: TRBD1; CDR3nt: TGTGCCAGCAGCCCCCCCCCAGGGGGCGCAAACGGGACCCAGTACTTC; CDR3aa: CASSPPPGGANGTQYF
j_gene: TRBJ1-1; abundance: -; v_gene: TRBV6-2/TRBV6-3; d_gene: -; CDR3nt: TGTGCCACCAGTCGTATGCGGACTGAAGCTTTCTTT; CDR3aa: CATSRMRTEAFF
j_gene: TRBJ2-1; abundance: -; v_gene: TRBV5-4; d_gene: TRBD2; CDR3nt: TGTGCCAGCAGCTTGGGGGAACTAGCGGGAGCAGGATACAATGAGCAGTTCTTC; CDR3aa: CASSLGELAGAGYNEQFF
j_gene: TRBJ2-1; abundance: -; v_gene: TRBV13; d_gene: TRBD2; CDR3nt: TGTGCCAGCAGCTTAGGGGCGACTAGCGGGGGGGAAGGCCATGAGCAGTTCTTC; CDR3aa: CASSLGATSGGEGHEQFF
j_gene: TRBJ2-7; abundance: -; v_gene: TRBV6-5; d_gene: TRBD1; CDR3nt: TGTGCCAGCACCCCGACCGGGACAGACTCCTACGAGCAGTACTTC; CDR3aa: CASTPTGTDSYEQYF
j_gene: TRBJ1-5; abundance: -; v_gene: TRBV21-1; d_gene: -; CDR3nt: TGTGCCAGCAGCAAAGACGTCAAGCCCCAGCATTTT; CDR3aa: CASSKDVKPQHF
j_gene: TRBJ1-6; abundance: -; v_gene: TRBV2; d_gene: -; CDR3nt: TGTGCCAGCAGGCCCCCCAGCTCCTATAATTCACCCCTCCACTTT; CDR3aa: CASRPPSSYNSPLHF
j_gene: TRBJ2-2; abundance: -; v_gene: TRBV4-1; d_gene: TRBD2; CDR3nt: TGCGCCAGCAGCCTCCGCGAGCGGGGGGTTAACACCGGGGAGCTGTTTTTT; CDR3aa: CASSLRERGVNTGELFF
j_gene: TRBJ2-1; abundance: -; v_gene: TRBV11-1; d_gene: -; CDR3nt: TGTGCCAGCAGCCCTAGGCCGTGGGAGCAGTTCTTC; CDR3aa: CASSPRPWEQFF
j_gene: TRBJ2-1; abundance: -; v_gene: TRBV24-1; d_gene: TRBD2; CDR3nt: TGTGCCACCAGTGTAGCGGGGGGTGCAAATGAGCAGTTCTTC; CDR3aa: CATSVAGGANEQFF
j_gene: TRBJ1-2; abundance: -; v_gene: TRBV7-2; d_gene: -; CDR3nt: TGTGCCAGCAGCTTAGAGGCGGGAGGCTACACCTTC; CDR3aa: CASSLEAGGYTF
j_gene: TRBJ2-5; abundance: -; v_gene: TRBV19; d_gene: -; CDR3nt: TGTGCCAGTAGTATTAACCAGGGTGGTGAGACCCAGTACTTC; CDR3aa: CASSINQGGETQYF
j_gene: TRBJ2-7; abundance: -; v_gene: TRBV20-1; d_gene: TRBD2; CDR3nt: TGCAGTGCTAGTCGGAGCGGGATCTACGAGCAGTACTTC; CDR3aa: CSASRSGIYEQYF
j_gene: TRBJ2-7; abundance: -; v_gene: TRBV1; d_gene: -; CDR3nt: TGCACCAGCAGCCAAGATCCCAGGGGACTAGCGGGAGGACTTGTCTACGAGCAGTACTTC; CDR3aa: CTSSQDPRGLAGGLVYEQYF
j_gene: TRBJ1-4; abundance: -; v_gene: TRBV7-2; d_gene: TRBD1; CDR3nt: TGTGCCAGCAGCTTAACCAGGGGGTCTGGAGAAAAACTGTTTTTT; CDR3aa: CASSLTRGSGEKLFF
j_gene: TRBJ2-7; abundance: -; v_gene: TRBV18; d_gene: -; CDR3nt: TGTGCCAGCTCACCACAGGGCAACCACGAGCAGTACTTC; CDR3aa: CASSPQGNHEQYF
j_gene: TRBJ2-5; abundance: -; v_gene: TRBV27; d_gene: -; CDR3nt: TGTGCCAGCAGTTTAACGTTTCCGGCAGCGCAAGAGACCCAGTACTTC; CDR3aa: CASSLTFPAAQETQYF
j_gene: TRBJ1-5; abundance: -; v_gene: TRBV6-5; d_gene: -; CDR3nt: TGTGCCAGCAGTTACTCGGGGAATACGGGTCAGCCCCAGCATTTT; CDR3aa: CASSYSGNTGQPQHF
j_gene: TRBJ2-7; abundance: -; v_gene: TRBV5-1; d_gene: TRBD2; CDR3nt: TGCGCCAGCAGCTTGCGGGGCGGGAGATCCTACGAGCAGTACTTC; CDR3aa: CASSLRGGRSYEQYF
j_gene: TRBJ2-2; abundance: -; v_gene: TRBV7-3; d_gene: -; CDR3nt: TGTGCCAGCAGCTTAAGGGCAGGTGGTAACACCGGGGAGCTGTTTTTT; CDR3aa: CASSLRAGGNTGELFF
j_gene: TRBJ1-5; abundance: once; v_gene: TRBV4-3; d_gene: TRBD1; CDR3nt: TGCGCCAGCAGCCTTGGGACAGGGGGTAGATATAATCAGCCCCAGCATTTT; CDR3aa: CASSLGTGGRYNQPQHF
j_gene: TRBJ2-5; abundance: -; v_gene: TRBV28; d_gene: -; CDR3nt: TGTGCCAGCAGTTCCCCTGACAGGCCTGGGGAGACCCAGTACTTC; CDR3aa: CASSSPDRPGETQYF
j_gene: TRBJ2-5; abundance: once; v_gene: TRBV12-5; d_gene: -; CDR3nt: TGTGCTAGTGGTTTTGCAGGGGACGGGGAGACCCAGTACTTC; CDR3aa: CASGFAGDGETQYF
j_gene: TRBJ2-3; abundance: -; v_gene: TRBV7-9; d_gene: -; CDR3nt: TGTGCCAGCAGCACGACCAGCACAGATACGCAGTATTTT; CDR3aa: CASSTTSTDTQYF
j_gene: TRBJ1-2; abundance: -; v_gene: TRBV6-1; d_gene: -; CDR3nt: TGTGCCAGCAGTGAACGCCACAGCCCTCCTAACTATGGCTACACCTTC; CDR3aa: CASSERHSPPNYGYTF
j_gene: TRBJ1-5; abundance: -; v_gene: TRBV19; d_gene: TRBD1; CDR3nt: TGTGCCAGTAAGCTACAGGGGGTCAATCAGCCCCAGCATTTT; CDR3aa: CASKLQGVNQPQHF
j_gene: TRBJ1-6; abundance: -; v_gene: TRBV11-1; d_gene: -; CDR3nt: TGTGCCAGCTCGCGCTCCTATAATTCACCCCTCCACTTT; CDR3aa: CASSRSYNSPLHF
j_gene: TRBJ2-5; abundance: -; v_gene: TRBV7-3; d_gene: -; CDR3nt: TGTGCCAGCAGCTTAACCGGCGGTTACCAAGAGACCCAGTACTTC; CDR3aa: CASSLTGGYQETQYF
j_gene: TRBJ2-5; abundance: few; v_gene: TRBV4-2; d_gene: TRBD2; CDR3nt: TGTGCCAGCAGCCAACCCGGGGGACTAGCGGGGCAAGAGACCCAGTACTTC; CDR3aa: CASSQPGGLAGQETQYF
j_gene: TRBJ2-1; abundance: -; v_gene: TRBV11-2; d_gene: TRBD1; CDR3nt: TGTGCCAGCAGCCCCACAGGGGAAGACAATGAGCAGTTCTTC; CDR3aa: CASSPTGEDNEQFF
j_gene: TRBJ1-4; abundance: -; v_gene: TRBV5-4; d_gene: -; CDR3nt: TGTGCCAGCAGCCTACCGGGTGGGCAGAATGAAAAACTGTTTTTT; CDR3aa: CASSLPGGQNEKLFF
j_gene: TRBJ2-7; abundance: -; v_gene: TRBV7-9; d_gene: -; CDR3nt: TGTGCCAGCAGCTTAACATCAGTTCGGTACGAGCAGTACTTC; CDR3aa: CASSLTSVRYEQYF
j_gene: TRBJ1-1; abundance: -; v_gene: TRBV12-3/TRBV12-4; d_gene: TRBD1; CDR3nt: TGTGCCAGCAGTTTGGGCAGGGGGACTGAAGCTTTCTTT; CDR3aa: CASSLGRGTEAFF
j_gene: TRBJ1-1; abundance: -; v_gene: TRBV5-6; d_gene: TRBD1; CDR3nt: TGTGCCAGCAGGGGAAGACAGGGGATTAAAGCTTTCTTT; CDR3aa: CASRGRQGIKAFF
j_gene: TRBJ1-3; abundance: -; v_gene: TRBV9; d_gene: -; CDR3nt: TGTGCCAGCAGCTTAGGACAGCACTCTGGAAACACCATATATTTT; CDR3aa: CASSLGQHSGNTIYF
j_gene: TRBJ1-5; abundance: -; v_gene: TRBV4-1; d_gene: -; CDR3nt: TGCGCCAGCAGCCAATTGCCCAATCAGCCCCAGCATTTT; CDR3aa: CASSQLPNQPQHF
j_gene: TRBJ2-3; abundance: -; v_gene: TRBV19; d_gene: -; CDR3nt: TGTGCCAGTAGTATGCGTCCAAAATGGGCAGATACGCAGTATTTT; CDR3aa: CASSMRPKWADTQYF
j_gene: TRBJ2-5; abundance: -; v_gene: TRBV19; d_gene: -; CDR3nt: TGTGCCAGTAGTACCCAGGGGAGGCAAGAGACCCAGTACTTC; CDR3aa: CASSTQGRQETQYF
j_gene: TRBJ1-3; abundance: -; v_gene: TRBV24-1; d_gene: -; CDR3nt: TGTGCCACCAGTTCGGGCCTAGACAGCTCTGGAAACACCATATATTTT; CDR3aa: CATSSGLDSSGNTIYF
j_gene: TRBJ1-3; abundance: -; v_gene: TRBV27; d_gene: -; CDR3nt: TGTGCCAGCGCCCCCGGGTCCAGAGCTGGAAACACCATATATTTT; CDR3aa: CASAPGSRAGNTIYF
j_gene: TRBJ1-5; abundance: once; v_gene: TRBV27; d_gene: TRBD1; CDR3nt: TGTGCCAGCAGCCGGGGACAGCATAATCAGCCCCAGCATTTT; CDR3aa: CASSRGQHNQPQHF
j_gene: TRBJ1-3; abundance: few; v_gene: TRBV19; d_gene: TRBD1; CDR3nt: TGTGCCAGTAGTAAGACAGGGTCTGGAAACACCATATATTTT; CDR3aa: CASSKTGSGNTIYF
j_gene: TRBJ2-3; abundance: -; v_gene: TRBV5-1; d_gene: TRBD1; CDR3nt: TGCGCCAGCAGCTTGGCCGGGGACAGAGATACGCAGTATTTT; CDR3aa: CASSLAGDRDTQYF
j_gene: TRBJ1-2; abundance: -; v_gene: TRBV5-4; d_gene: TRBD1; CDR3nt: TGTGCCAGCAGCCGGGACAGGGAGAACTATGGCTACACCTTC; CDR3aa: CASSRDRENYGYTF
j_gene: TRBJ1-2; abundance: -; v_gene: TRBV19; d_gene: -; CDR3nt: TGTGCCAGTACCAATGGGGCAGGGGCAAATGGCTACACCTTC; CDR3aa: CASTNGAGANGYTF
j_gene: TRBJ1-4; abundance: -; v_gene: TRBV9; d_gene: -; CDR3nt: TGTGCCAGCGCCCAACTAGGTGAAAAACTGTTTTTT; CDR3aa: CASAQLGEKLFF
j_gene: TRBJ1-5; abundance: -; v_gene: TRBV21-1; d_gene: -; CDR3nt: TGTGCCAGCAGCTGGGAGAATCAGCCCCAGCATTTT; CDR3aa: CASSWENQPQHF
j_gene: TRBJ1-2; abundance: once; v_gene: TRBV2; d_gene: TRBD1; CDR3nt: TGTGCCAGCAGCAACCGGGACAGGGGGGGGTATGGCTACACCTTC; CDR3aa: CASSNRDRGGYGYTF